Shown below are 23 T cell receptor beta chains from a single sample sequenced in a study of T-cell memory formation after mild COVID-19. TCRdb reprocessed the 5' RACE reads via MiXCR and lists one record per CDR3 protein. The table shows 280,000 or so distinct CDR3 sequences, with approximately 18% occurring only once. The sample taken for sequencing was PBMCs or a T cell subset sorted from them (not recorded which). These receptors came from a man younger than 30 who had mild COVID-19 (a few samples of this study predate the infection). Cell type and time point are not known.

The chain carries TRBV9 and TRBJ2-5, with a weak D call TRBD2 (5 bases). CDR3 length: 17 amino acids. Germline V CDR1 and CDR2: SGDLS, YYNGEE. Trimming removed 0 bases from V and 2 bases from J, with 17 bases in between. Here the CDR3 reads CASSVDGRRLGQETQYF. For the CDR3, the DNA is TGTGCCAGCAGCGTAGACGGGCGGAGGCTGGGTCAAGAGACCCAGTACTTC. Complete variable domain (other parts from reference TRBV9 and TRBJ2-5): DSGVTQTPKHLITATGQRVTLRCSPRSGDLSVYWYQQSLDQGLQFLIQYYNGEERAKGNILERFSAQQFPDLHSELNLSSLELGDSALYFCASSVDGRRLGQETQYFGPGTRLLVL.

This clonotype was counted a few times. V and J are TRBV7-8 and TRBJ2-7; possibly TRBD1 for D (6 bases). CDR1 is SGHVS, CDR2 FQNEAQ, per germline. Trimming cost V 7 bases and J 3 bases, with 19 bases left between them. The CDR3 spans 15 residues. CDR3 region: CASTPGHFGGYEQYV. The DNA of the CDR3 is TGTGCCAGCACCCCGGGACACTTCGGTGGCTACGAGCAGTACGTC.

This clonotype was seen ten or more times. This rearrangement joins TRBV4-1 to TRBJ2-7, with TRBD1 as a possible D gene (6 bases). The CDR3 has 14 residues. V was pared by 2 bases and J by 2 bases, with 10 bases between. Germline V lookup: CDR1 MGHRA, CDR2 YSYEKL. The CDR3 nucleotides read TGCGCCAGCAGCCAAAAGGCAGGGGCCTACGAGCAGTACGTC. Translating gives CASSQKAGAYEQYV.

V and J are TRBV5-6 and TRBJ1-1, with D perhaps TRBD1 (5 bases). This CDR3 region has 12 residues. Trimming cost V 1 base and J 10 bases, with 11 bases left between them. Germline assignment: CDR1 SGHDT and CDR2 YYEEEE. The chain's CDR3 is CASSLRAGIAFF. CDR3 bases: TGTGCCAGCAGCTTGCGCGCAGGGATAGCTTTCTTT.

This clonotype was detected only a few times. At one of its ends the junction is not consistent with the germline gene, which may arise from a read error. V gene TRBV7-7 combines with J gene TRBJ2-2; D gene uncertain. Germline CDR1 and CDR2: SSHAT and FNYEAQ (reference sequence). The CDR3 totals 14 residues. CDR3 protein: CASSLGRLTGELFF. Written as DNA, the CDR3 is TGTGCTAGCAGCTTAGGTCGGCTCACCGGGGAGCTGTTTTTT.

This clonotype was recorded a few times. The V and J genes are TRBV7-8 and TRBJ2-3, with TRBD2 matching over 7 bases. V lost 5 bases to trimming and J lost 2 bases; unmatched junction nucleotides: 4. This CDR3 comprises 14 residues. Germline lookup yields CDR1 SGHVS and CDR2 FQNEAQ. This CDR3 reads CASSARDYTDTQYF. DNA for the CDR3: TGTGCCAGCAGCGCCCGGGACTACACAGATACGCAGTATTTT.

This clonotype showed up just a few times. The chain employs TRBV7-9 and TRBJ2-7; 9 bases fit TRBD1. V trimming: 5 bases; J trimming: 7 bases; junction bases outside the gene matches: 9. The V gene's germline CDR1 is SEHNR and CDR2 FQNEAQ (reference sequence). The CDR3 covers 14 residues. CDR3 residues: CASSPGTGKNEQYF. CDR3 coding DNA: TGTGCCAGCAGCCCCGGGACAGGGAAGAATGAGCAGTACTTC.

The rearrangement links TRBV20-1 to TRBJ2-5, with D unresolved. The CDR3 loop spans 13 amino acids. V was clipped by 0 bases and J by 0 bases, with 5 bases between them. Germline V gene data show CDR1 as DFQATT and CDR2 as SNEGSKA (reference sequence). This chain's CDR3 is CSAREGNQETQYF. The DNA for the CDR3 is TGCAGTGCTAGAGAGGGGAACCAAGAGACCCAGTACTTC.

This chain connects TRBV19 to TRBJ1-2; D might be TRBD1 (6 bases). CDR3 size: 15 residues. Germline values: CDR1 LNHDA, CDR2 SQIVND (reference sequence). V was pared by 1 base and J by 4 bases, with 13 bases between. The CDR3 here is CASSIAETGGYGYTF. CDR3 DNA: TGTGCCAGTAGTATAGCCGAGACAGGCGGCTATGGCTACACCTTC. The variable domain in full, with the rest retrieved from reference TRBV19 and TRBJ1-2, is DGGITQSPKYLFRKEGQNVTLSCEQNLNHDAMYWYRQDPGQGLRLIYYSQIVNDFQKGDIAEGYSVSREKKESFPLTVTSAQKNPTAFYLCASSIAETGGYGYTFGSGTRLTVV.

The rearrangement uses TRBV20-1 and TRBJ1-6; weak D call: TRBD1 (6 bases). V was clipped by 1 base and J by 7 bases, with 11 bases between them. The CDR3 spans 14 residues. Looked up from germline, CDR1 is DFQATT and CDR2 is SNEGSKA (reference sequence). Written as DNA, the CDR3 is TGCAGTGCTAGAGGCAGGGGCCGAAATTCACCCCTCCACTTT. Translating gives CSARGRGRNSPLHF.

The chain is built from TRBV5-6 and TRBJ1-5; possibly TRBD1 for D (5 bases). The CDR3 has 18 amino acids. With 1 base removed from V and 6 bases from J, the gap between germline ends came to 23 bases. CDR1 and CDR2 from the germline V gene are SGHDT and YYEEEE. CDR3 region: CASSLFFIPGKIGQPQHF. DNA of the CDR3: TGTGCCAGCAGCTTGTTTTTCATCCCAGGGAAAATCGGTCAGCCCCAGCATTTT. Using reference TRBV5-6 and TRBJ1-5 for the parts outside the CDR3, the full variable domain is DAGVTQSPTHLIKTRGQQVTLRCSPKSGHDTVSWYQQALGQGPQFIFQYYEEEERQRGNFPDRFSGHQFPNYSSELNVNALLLGDSALYLCASSLFFIPGKIGQPQHFGDGTRLSIL.

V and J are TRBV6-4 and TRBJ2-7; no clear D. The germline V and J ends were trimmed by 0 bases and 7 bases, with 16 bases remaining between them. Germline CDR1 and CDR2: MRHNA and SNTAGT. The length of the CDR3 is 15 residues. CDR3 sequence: CASSDSGNEVREQYV. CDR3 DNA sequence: TGTGCCAGCAGTGACTCGGGGAATGAGGTGAGGGAGCAGTACGTC.

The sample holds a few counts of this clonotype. The CDR3 DNA follows: TGTGCCAGCAGCGGGGGTGGGGCAGATACGCAGTATTTT. It is translated as CASSGGGADTQYF. The chain links TRBV7-8 to TRBJ2-3; D may be TRBD1 or TRBD2 (5 bases each). Germline V lookup: CDR1 SGHVS, CDR2 FQNEAQ. The V end lost 5 bases, the J end lost 4 bases, and 10 bases lay between the germline ends. The CDR3 loop spans 13 amino acids. The full variable domain, completed using reference TRBV7-8 and TRBJ2-3, is GAGVSQSPRYKVAKRGQDVALRCDPISGHVSLFWYQQALGQGPEFLTYFQNEAQLDKSGLPSDRFFAERPEGSVSTLKIQRTQQEDSAVYLCASSGGGADTQYFGPGTRLTVL.

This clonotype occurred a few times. The CDR3 is CASSTGTGITEAFF. The CDR3 nucleotides are TGTGCCAGCAGCACCGGGACAGGGATCACTGAAGCTTTCTTT. V gene TRBV6-5 combines with J gene TRBJ1-1, with 9 bases aligning to TRBD1. The CDR3 contains 14 residues. Germline CDR1 MNHEY, CDR2 SVGAGI. Trimming at V came to 6 bases and at J to 4 bases, leaving 6 bases not matched to a gene.

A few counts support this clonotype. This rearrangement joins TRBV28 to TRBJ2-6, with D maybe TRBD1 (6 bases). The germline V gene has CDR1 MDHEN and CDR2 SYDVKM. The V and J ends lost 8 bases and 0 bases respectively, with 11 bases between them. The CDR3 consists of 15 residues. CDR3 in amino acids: CASRPGVSGANVLTF. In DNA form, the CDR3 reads TGTGCCAGCCGGCCAGGGGTCTCTGGGGCCAACGTCCTGACTTTC.

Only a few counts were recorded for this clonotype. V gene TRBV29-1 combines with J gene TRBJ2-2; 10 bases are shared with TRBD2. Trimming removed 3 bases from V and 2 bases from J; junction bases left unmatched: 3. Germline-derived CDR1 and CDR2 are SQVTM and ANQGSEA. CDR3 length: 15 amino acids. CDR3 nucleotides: TGCAGCGTTGAGCTAGCGGGGGACAACACCGGGGAGCTGTTTTTT. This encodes CSVELAGDNTGELFF.

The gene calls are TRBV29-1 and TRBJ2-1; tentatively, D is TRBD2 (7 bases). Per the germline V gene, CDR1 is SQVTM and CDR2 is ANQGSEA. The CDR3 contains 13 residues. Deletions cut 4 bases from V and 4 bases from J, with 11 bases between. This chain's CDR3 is CSVGRGRYNEQFF. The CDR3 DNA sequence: TGCAGCGTTGGGCGGGGGCGATACAATGAGCAGTTCTTC.

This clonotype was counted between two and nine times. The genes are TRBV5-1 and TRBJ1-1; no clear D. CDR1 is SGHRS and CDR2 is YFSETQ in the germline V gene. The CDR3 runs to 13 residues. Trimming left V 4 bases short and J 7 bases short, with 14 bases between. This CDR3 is CASSLDRVDEAFF. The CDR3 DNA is TGCGCCAGCAGCCTGGATCGGGTTGATGAAGCTTTCTTT.

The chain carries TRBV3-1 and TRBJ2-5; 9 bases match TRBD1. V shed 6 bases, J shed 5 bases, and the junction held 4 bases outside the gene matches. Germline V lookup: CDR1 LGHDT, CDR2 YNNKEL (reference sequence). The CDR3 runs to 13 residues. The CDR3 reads CASRQGAWETQYF. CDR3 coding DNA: TGTGCCAGCAGACAGGGGGCATGGGAGACCCAGTACTTC.

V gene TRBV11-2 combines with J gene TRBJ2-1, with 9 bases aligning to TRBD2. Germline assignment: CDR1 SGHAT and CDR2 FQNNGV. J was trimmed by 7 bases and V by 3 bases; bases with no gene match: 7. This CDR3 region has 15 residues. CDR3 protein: CASSFRGSGRNEQFF. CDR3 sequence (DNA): TGTGCCAGCAGCTTCCGAGGTAGCGGGAGAAATGAGCAGTTCTTC. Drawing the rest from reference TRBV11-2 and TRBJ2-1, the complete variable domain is EAGVAQSPRYKIIEKRQSVAFWCNPISGHATLYWYQQILGQGPKLLIQFQNNGVVDDSQLPKDRFSAERLKGVDSTLKIQPAKLEDSAVYLCASSFRGSGRNEQFFGPGTRLTVL.

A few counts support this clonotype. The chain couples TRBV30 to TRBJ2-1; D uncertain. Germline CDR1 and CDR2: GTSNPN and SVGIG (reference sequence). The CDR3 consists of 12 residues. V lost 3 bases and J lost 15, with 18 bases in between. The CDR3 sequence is CAWRHTQTRPFF. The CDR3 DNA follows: TGTGCCTGGAGACACACCCAAACGCGCCCGTTCTTC.

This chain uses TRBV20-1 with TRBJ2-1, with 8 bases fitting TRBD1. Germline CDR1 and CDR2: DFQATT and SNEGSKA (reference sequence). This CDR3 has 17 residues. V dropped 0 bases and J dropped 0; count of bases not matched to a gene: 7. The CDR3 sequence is CSARDQETGVSYNEQFF. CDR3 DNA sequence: TGCAGTGCTAGAGATCAAGAGACAGGGGTCTCCTACAATGAGCAGTTCTTC.

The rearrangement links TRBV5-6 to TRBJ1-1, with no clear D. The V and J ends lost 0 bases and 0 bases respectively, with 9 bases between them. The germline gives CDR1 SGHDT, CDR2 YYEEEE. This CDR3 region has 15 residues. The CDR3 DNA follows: TGTGCCAGCAGCTTGGAAGCTCGGATGAACACTGAAGCTTTCTTT. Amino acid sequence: CASSLEARMNTEAFF. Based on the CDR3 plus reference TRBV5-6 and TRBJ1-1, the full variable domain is DAGVTQSPTHLIKTRGQQVTLRCSPKSGHDTVSWYQQALGQGPQFIFQYYEEEERQRGNFPDRFSGHQFPNYSSELNVNALLLGDSALYLCASSLEARMNTEAFFGQGTRLTVV.